The 16 T cell receptor beta chains listed next were all sequenced from one sample in a study of cytomegalovirus exposure and HLA in healthy donors. TCRdb keeps only in-frame clones here, not all; method: immunoSEQ multiplex PCR. Of 110,000 to 150,000 clones detected, 84% appear once; the ten largest clones hold about 1.5%. Material for sequencing was PBMCs. The receptors here all came from a woman in her 30s in good health and CMV-seronegative.

The chain uses TRBV29-1 and TRBJ2-5; D gene unclear. Between the trimmed V and J ends, which lost 0 bases and 5 bases, there was a span of 4 bases. This CDR3 has 11 residues. Germline CDR1 is SQVTM and CDR2 is ANQGSEA. CDR3 bases: TGCAGCGTTGAAGAAGCTGAGACCCAGTACTTC. Translation gives CSVEEAETQYF.

This rearrangement joins TRBV27 to TRBJ2-3; 7 nucleotides agree with TRBD2. Germline CDR1 and CDR2: MNHEY and SMNVEV (reference sequence). With V trimmed by 0 bases and J by 5 bases, 5 bases remained unmatched. The CDR3 has 15 amino acids. Written as DNA, the CDR3 is TGTGCCAGCAGTTTATCGGGGGGGGAAGGAGATACGCAGTATTTT. Translating it yields CASSLSGGEGDTQYF.

This chain links TRBV28 with TRBJ1-3; weak D call: TRBD1 (6 bases). V shed 4 bases and J shed 2 bases, with 15 bases lying between them. Germline CDR1 is MDHEN and CDR2 is SYDVKM. CDR3 length: 16 residues. CDR3 residues: CASSSQGIVAGNTIYF. DNA for the CDR3: TGTGCCAGCAGTTCGCAGGGGATAGTAGCTGGAAACACCATATATTTT. The full variable domain, rest sourced from reference TRBV28 and TRBJ1-3, is DVKVTQSSRYLVKRTGEKVFLECVQDMDHENMFWYRQDPGLGLRLIYFSYDVKMKEKGDIPEGYSVSREKKERFSLILESASTNQTSMYLCASSSQGIVAGNTIYFGEGSWLTVV.

The chain combines TRBV13 with TRBJ1-1; weak D call: TRBD1 (6 bases). V was shortened by 5 bases and J by 1 base, with 8 bases between the two germline ends. Germline CDR1 reads PRHDT; CDR2 reads FYEKMQ (reference sequence). The CDR3 covers 13 residues. For the CDR3, the DNA is TGTGCCAGCAGCAAGGACAGGAACACTGAAGCTTTCTTT. This codes for CASSKDRNTEAFF.

This chain joins TRBV4-2 and TRBJ2-7; 11 nucleotides line up with TRBD2. This CDR3 contains 14 residues. Germline CDR1 and CDR2: LGHNA and YNFKEQ. J was trimmed by 2 bases and V by 5 bases; bases with no gene match: 2. The CDR3 DNA is TGTGCCAGCAGCAGGGGACTAGCGGCCTACGAGCAGTACTTC. Translated: CASSRGLAAYEQYF.

The rearrangement joins TRBV11-2 to TRBJ2-7, with D tentatively TRBD2 (5 bases). Between the trimmed V and J ends, which lost 5 bases and 2 bases, there was a span of 7 bases. The CDR3 is made up of 12 amino acids. The germline V gene has CDR1 SGHAT and CDR2 FQNNGV. CDR3 sequence (DNA): TGTGCCAGCAGCGCGGGCCCCTACGAGCAGTACTTC. Its protein is CASSAGPYEQYF. Based on the CDR3 plus reference TRBV11-2 and TRBJ2-7, the full variable domain is EAGVAQSPRYKIIEKRQSVAFWCNPISGHATLYWYQQILGQGPKLLIQFQNNGVVDDSQLPKDRFSAERLKGVDSTLKIQPAKLEDSAVYLCASSAGPYEQYFGPGTRLTVT.

The chain joins TRBV19 to TRBJ2-5; 12 bases fit TRBD2. The CDR3 has 16 amino acids. The ends lost 3 bases at V and 3 bases at J; junction bases unmatched: 5. Germline lookup yields CDR1 LNHDA and CDR2 SQIVND (reference sequence). CDR3 nucleotides: TGTGCCAGTAGTATTTGGACTAGCGGGGTGGAAGAGACCCAGTACTTC. Translating gives CASSIWTSGVEETQYF.

The chain combines TRBV2 with TRBJ2-6; D is perhaps TRBD2 (5 bases). The V end lost 7 bases, the J end lost 7 bases, and 17 bases lay between the germline ends. Germline CDR1 reads SNHLY; CDR2 reads FYNNEI. This CDR3 is built from 15 residues. CDR3 nucleotides: TGTGCCAGCATTTTCGGACTGGAAAGTGCCAACGTCCTGACTTTC. Its protein product is CASIFGLESANVLTF.

The rearrangement joins TRBV18 to TRBJ2-3; a possible D gene is TRBD1 (6 bases). There are 14 residues in the CDR3. CDR1 and CDR2 (germline): KGHSH, LQKENI. V shed 3 bases and J shed 0 bases, with 7 bases lying between them. The CDR3 is CASSPGTSTDTQYF. The CDR3, as DNA: TGTGCCAGCTCACCCGGGACAAGCACAGATACGCAGTATTTT. The full variable domain, in which reference TRBV18 and TRBJ2-3 provide the parts outside the CDR3, is NAGVMQNPRHLVRRRGQEARLRCSPMKGHSHVYWYRQLPEEGLKFMVYLQKENIIDESGMPKERFSAEFPKEGPSILRIQQVVRGDSAAYFCASSPGTSTDTQYFGPGTRLTVL.

The chain links TRBV2 to TRBJ2-5, with D possibly being TRBD2 (6 bases). The V and J ends lost 8 bases and 1 base respectively, with 11 bases between them. This CDR3 has 13 amino acids. Looked up from germline, CDR1 is SNHLY and CDR2 is FYNNEI. CDR3 DNA sequence: TGTGCCAGCCAGCGGGTGGTCCAAGAGACCCAGTACTTC. The encoded protein is CASQRVVQETQYF. The full variable domain, its missing parts supplied by reference TRBV2 and TRBJ2-5, is EPEVTQTPSHQVTQMGQEVILRCVPISNHLYFYWYRQILGQKVEFLVSFYNNEISEKSEIFDDQFSVERPDGSNFTLKIRSTKLEDSAMYFCASQRVVQETQYFGPGTRLLVL.

In this sample, this clone turned up a few times. V and J are TRBV5-1 and TRBJ1-4, with 9 bases lining up with TRBD1. Per the germline V gene, CDR1 is SGHRS and CDR2 is YFSETQ. This CDR3 is 18 amino acids long. Trimming took 3 bases from V and 0 from J; bases not matched to a gene: 9. CDR3 sequence: CASSSFGTGIATNEKLFF. The CDR3 nucleotides read TGCGCCAGCAGCTCCTTTGGGACAGGGATCGCAACTAATGAAAAACTGTTTTTT.

CDR3 sequence reads: CATSRVGVAETQYF. In DNA form, the CDR3 reads TGTGCCACCAGCAGAGTCGGGGTCGCAGAGACCCAGTACTTC. This chain links TRBV15 with TRBJ2-5; D is perhaps TRBD2 (5 bases). The CDR3 totals 14 residues. The V end was cut by 1 base, the J end by 4 bases, with 10 bases between. Germline V lookup: CDR1 LNHNV, CDR2 YYDKDF (reference sequence). The full variable domain, its missing parts supplied by reference TRBV15 and TRBJ2-5, is DAMVIQNPRYQVTQFGKPVTLSCSQTLNHNVMYWYQQKSSQAPKLLFHYYDKDFNNEADTPDNFQSRRPNTSFCFLDIRSPGLGDTAMYLCATSRVGVAETQYFGPGTRLLVL.

Only a few counts were recorded for this clone. The genes are TRBV7-2 and TRBJ2-1; a weak D match, TRBD1 (5 bases). The CDR3 covers 14 residues. Germline CDR1 reads SGHTA; CDR2 reads FQGNSA. With 1 base removed from V and 7 bases from J, the gap between germline ends came to 11 bases. DNA for the CDR3: TGTGCCAGCAGCTTAGGGGCAGGGCGGAATGAGCAGTTCTTC. It codes for CASSLGAGRNEQFF.

The chain recombines TRBV6-5 with TRBJ1-2, with TRBD1 matching 7 bases. Germline V gene lookup returns CDR1 MNHEY and CDR2 SVGAGI. This CDR3 is 13 amino acids long. J gave up 7 bases and V 7 bases, and 9 bases lay outside the gene matches. The CDR3 sequence is CASTRQGGGGYTF. CDR3 DNA sequence: TGTGCCAGCACCAGACAGGGTGGGGGTGGCTACACCTTC.

The chain carries TRBV5-4 and TRBJ2-7, with 7 bases fitting TRBD1. The CDR3 consists of 17 residues. Trimming took 4 bases from V and 2 from J; bases not matched to a gene: 15. Germline CDR1 SGHNT, CDR2 YYREEE (reference sequence). The CDR3 protein is CASSRPLGGSSTYEQYF. CDR3 DNA: TGTGCCAGCAGCCGCCCCCTAGGGGGCTCTTCGACCTACGAGCAGTACTTC.

The CDR3 sequence is CASSLRGRGDQPQHF. Written as DNA, the CDR3 is TGTGCCAGCAGTTTGCGGGGAAGGGGAGACCAGCCCCAGCATTTT. The chain links TRBV28 to TRBJ1-5; D may be TRBD1 (5 bases). There are 15 residues in the CDR3. V was shortened by 3 bases and J by 7 bases, with 16 bases between the two germline ends. Per germline, CDR1 MDHEN and CDR2 SYDVKM.